Listed here are 30 T cell receptor beta chains from one sample, sequenced in a study of OX40 agonist ivuxolimab in advanced cancers. Assay: immunoSEQ multiplex PCR; the TCRdb copy retains only in-frame clones and omits some. Here the sample spans 65,000 to 90,000 clones, about 90% being singletons. The sample consisted of CD4+ or CD8+ T cells sorted from blood, taken in a trial of the OX40 agonist ivuxolimab. The receptors here all came from an adult with an advanced solid tumor such as melanoma, head and neck, liver or kidney cancer.

This clone showed up just a few times. This rearrangement joins TRBV19 to TRBJ1-3; D not certain. Trimming removed 3 bases from V and 0 bases from J, with 9 bases in between. This CDR3 has 15 residues. Germline loops: CDR1 LNHDA, CDR2 SQIVND (reference sequence). CDR3 nucleotides: TGTGCCAGTAGTATGGGTCGGAGCTCTGGAAACACCATATATTTT. Translation: CASSMGRSSGNTIYF.

This rearrangement joins TRBV27 to TRBJ1-5; D is ambiguous. CDR3 size: 14 residues. The germline V gene has CDR1 MNHEY and CDR2 SMNVEV (reference sequence). The ends were cut back, 2 bases at V and 9 bases at J, with 14 bases in the middle. The CDR3 reads CASSLIGGPRPQHF. DNA of the CDR3: TGTGCCAGCAGTTTAATCGGCGGCCCGAGGCCCCAGCATTTT.

The chain uses TRBV7-9 and TRBJ1-1, with 10 positions matching TRBD1. The CDR3 spans 17 residues. The germline V gene has CDR1 SEHNR and CDR2 FQNEAQ (reference sequence). V shed 3 bases and J 7 bases; nucleotides not matched to a gene: 14. The CDR3 loop is CASSFPRDRGSNNEAFF. The CDR3 region has the DNA TGTGCCAGCAGCTTTCCTCGGGACAGGGGAAGTAATAATGAAGCTTTCTTT.

The gene calls are TRBV9 and TRBJ1-5; TRBD1 might be the D (6 bases). Germline V gives CDR1 SGDLS, CDR2 YYNGEE. Trimming shortened V by 0 bases and J by 5 bases, and 12 bases separated the two germline ends. The CDR3 sequence is 15 residues long. DNA for the CDR3: TGTGCCAGCAGCGTAGGGTCAGGGGTTGATCAGCCCCAGCATTTT. Translated, it gives CASSVGSGVDQPQHF.

For this clone: The sample contains more than one DNA sequence encoding this CDR3. J is TRBJ2-3 and V is TRBV9; D unclear. The length of the CDR3 is 14 residues. Germline CDR1 and CDR2: SGDLS and YYNGEE. Trimming took 0 bases from V and 0 from J, leaving 5 bases between them. The CDR3: CASSVAGSTDTQYF. CDR3 sequence (DNA): TGTGCCAGCAGCGTAGCTGGCAGCACAGATACGCAGTATTTT. The complete variable domain, with remaining parts taken from reference TRBV9 and TRBJ2-3, reads DSGVTQTPKHLITATGQRVTLRCSPRSGDLSVYWYQQSLDQGLQFLIQYYNGEERAKGNILERFSAQQFPDLHSELNLSSLELGDSALYFCASSVAGSTDTQYFGPGTRLTVL.

The chain recombines TRBV21-1 with TRBJ1-5; the table's D call, TRBD1, has no DNA check behind it. TRBV21-1 is a pseudogene segment. The CDR3 spans 18 residues. The CDR3 DNA reads as TGTGCCAGCAGCAAAGGGGGACAGGGGGCGGATAGCAATCAGCCCCAGCATTTT. Translating gives CASSKGGQGADSNQPQHF.

The chain joins TRBV7-9 to TRBJ2-1, with D perhaps TRBD2 (5 bases). CDR1 is SEHNR and CDR2 is FQNEAQ in the germline V gene (reference sequence). V shed 2 bases and J shed 7 bases, with 6 bases lying between them. This CDR3 is built from 12 residues. CDR3 DNA: TGTGCCAGCAGCTTATCGGGGAATGAGCAGTTCTTC. This sequence encodes CASSLSGNEQFF.

CDR3 nucleotide sequence: TGTGCCAGCAGTGGGGCAGGGGAGACCCAGTACTTC. Translated, it gives CASSGAGETQYF. The chain is built from TRBV25-1 and TRBJ2-5, with D possibly TRBD1 on 5 matching bases. The length of the CDR3 is 12 residues. Trimming removed 4 bases at V and 5 bases at J, with 8 bases between. Germline V gene data show CDR1 as MGHDK and CDR2 as SYGVNS.

The V gene is TRBV6-1, the J gene TRBJ2-5; TRBD1 aligns across 7 bases. This CDR3 region has 15 residues. From germline, CDR1 is MNHNS and CDR2 SASEGT. V was clipped by 6 bases and J by 7 bases; unmatched bases: 14. CDR3 loop: CASRPGQTPFGTQYF. The CDR3 DNA sequence: TGTGCCAGCAGGCCGGGACAGACGCCTTTTGGGACCCAGTACTTC.

The chain recombines TRBV2 with TRBJ1-4; 7 bases align to TRBD1. CDR1 and CDR2 (germline): SNHLY, FYNNEI. V shed 6 bases and J 12 bases; nucleotides not matched to a gene: 10. The CDR3 is 13 residues long. In DNA, the CDR3 is TGTGCCAGCAGAGGGGGGGACAGAATGGAACTGTTTTTT. Its translation is CASRGGDRMELFF. The full variable domain, completed using reference TRBV2 and TRBJ1-4, is EPEVTQTPSHQVTQMGQEVILRCVPISNHLYFYWYRQILGQKVEFLVSFYNNEISEKSEIFDDQFSVERPDGSNFTLKIRSTKLEDSAMYFCASRGGDRMELFFGSGTQLSVL.

The chain carries TRBV5-6 and TRBJ2-1; 13 bases line up with TRBD2. V dropped 4 bases and J dropped 4; count of bases not matched to a gene: 14. The CDR3 length is 19 residues. Germline V gives CDR1 SGHDT, CDR2 YYEEEE. The CDR3 loop is CASSPTGTSGVFIYNEQFF. The CDR3 DNA reads as TGTGCCAGCAGCCCTACAGGGACTAGCGGGGTGTTTATATACAATGAGCAGTTCTTC.

The J gene is TRBJ1-6, the V gene TRBV15; D not certain. The length of the CDR3 is 14 residues. Germline V gene lookup returns CDR1 LNHNV and CDR2 YYDKDF (reference sequence). V was trimmed by 0 bases and J by 9 bases, leaving 9 bases between them. CDR3 bases: TGTGCCACCAGCAGAGAATACGACGGTTCACCCCTCCACTTT. The encoded protein is CATSREYDGSPLHF. Supplemented by reference TRBV15 and TRBJ1-6, the full variable domain reads DAMVIQNPRYQVTQFGKPVTLSCSQTLNHNVMYWYQQKSSQAPKLLFHYYDKDFNNEADTPDNFQSRRPNTSFCFLDIRSPGLGDTAMYLCATSREYDGSPLHFGNGTRLTVT.

The chain recombines TRBV6-5 with TRBJ2-7; the D is unclear. CDR1 and CDR2 from the germline V gene are MNHEY and SVGAGI. The V end was cut by 0 bases, the J end by 3 bases, with 6 bases between. The CDR3 length is 13 residues. CDR3 loop: CASSYSVVYEQYF. DNA for the CDR3: TGTGCCAGCAGTTACTCGGTTGTCTACGAGCAGTACTTC.

The chain is built from TRBV6-6 and TRBJ2-7, with D unclear. Trimming left V 0 bases short and J 0 bases short, with 3 bases between. This CDR3 contains 13 residues. Germline CDR1 MNHNY, CDR2 SVGAGI (reference sequence). The CDR3 DNA reads TGTGCCAGCAGTTACTCAGACTCCTACGAGCAGTACTTC. Translated: CASSYSDSYEQYF.

V gene TRBV27 combines with J gene TRBJ1-4; D gene unclear. The CDR3 loop spans 12 amino acids. Trimming removed 3 bases from V and 11 bases from J, with 10 bases in between. The V gene's germline CDR1 is MNHEY and CDR2 SMNVEV (reference sequence). CDR3 DNA sequence: TGTGCCAGCAGTTTCCCGGGAGGGAAACTGTTTTTT. Its protein is CASSFPGGKLFF.

This rearrangement joins TRBV13 to TRBJ2-5; 14 bases are shared with TRBD2. Germline trimming cut 1 base from V and 1 base from J; bases unmatched to any gene: 11. Germline values: CDR1 PRHDT, CDR2 FYEKMQ (reference sequence). The CDR3 consists of 20 residues. The CDR3 DNA is TGTGCCAGCAGCTTAGCTGTTCGACTAGCGGGGGGGCACTCCCAAGAGACCCAGTACTTC. Translated, it gives CASSLAVRLAGGHSQETQYF.

The chain combines TRBV4-1 with TRBJ2-3; D is perhaps TRBD2 (6 bases). V gave up 2 bases and J gave up 4 bases, with 13 bases separating them. This CDR3 is built from 15 residues. Germline V CDR1 and CDR2: MGHRA, YSYEKL. The CDR3 reads CASSQSLPGADTQYF. In nucleotides, the CDR3 is TGCGCCAGCAGCCAATCATTACCGGGGGCAGATACGCAGTATTTT.

V gene TRBV6-5 combines with J gene TRBJ2-5; D uncertain. CDR1 MNHEY and CDR2 SVGAGI come from the germline V gene. Trimming left V 2 bases short and J 1 base short, with 11 bases between. CDR3 length: 15 residues. CDR3 residues: CASSYGNAFQETQYF. The CDR3 DNA reads as TGTGCCAGCAGTTACGGTAATGCCTTCCAAGAGACCCAGTACTTC.

CDR3 in amino acids: CASSPEHAYEQYF. The DNA of the CDR3 is TGTGCCAGCAGCCCCGAACACGCCTACGAGCAGTACTTC. The chain recombines TRBV13 with TRBJ2-7; the D is unclear. CDR3 length: 13 residues. Per the germline V gene, CDR1 is PRHDT and CDR2 is FYEKMQ (reference sequence). V lost 5 bases and J 2 bases, leaving 10 bases between the germline ends.

The gene calls are TRBV7-9 and TRBJ2-7; 9 bases are a match to TRBD1. This CDR3 has 15 residues. Germline V gene sequence: CDR1 SEHNR, CDR2 FQNEAQ (reference sequence). After removal of 4 bases from V and 7 bases from J, the junction contained 11 bases not matched to a gene. The CDR3 region has the DNA TGTGCCAGCAGCTCTAGGACAGGGGCCTTAGTGGAGCAGTACTTC. It is translated as CASSSRTGALVEQYF.

This chain links TRBV5-6 with TRBJ1-1; perhaps TRBD1 as D (5 bases). The CDR3 consists of 14 residues. Trimming removed 4 bases from V and 0 bases from J, with 10 bases in between. Germline values: CDR1 SGHDT, CDR2 YYEEEE. The CDR3, as DNA: TGTGCCAGCAGCGAAGGACACCTGAACACTGAAGCTTTCTTT. Translation gives CASSEGHLNTEAFF.

The genes are TRBV7-9 and TRBJ2-7; 7 bases map to TRBD1. Germline V gene lookup returns CDR1 SEHNR and CDR2 FQNEAQ (reference sequence). V lost 1 base and J lost 3; bases outside the gene matches: 9. The CDR3 totals 16 residues. The CDR3, as DNA: TGTGCCAGCAGCTTAGATTGGGCAGGGGGTTTCTACGAGCAGTACTTC. It is translated as CASSLDWAGGFYEQYF.

The V gene is TRBV13, the J gene TRBJ2-7; possible D gene TRBD2, 5 bases. The CDR3 covers 12 residues. The V end lost 5 bases, the J end lost 3 bases, and 8 bases lay between the germline ends. Germline V gene sequence: CDR1 PRHDT, CDR2 FYEKMQ (reference sequence). The CDR3 DNA follows: TGTGCCAGCAGCACGGCGGGCTACGAGCAGTACTTC. Protein sequence: CASSTAGYEQYF.

The genes are TRBV5-4 and TRBJ2-7; D perhaps matches TRBD1 (5 bases). The ends were cut back, 2 bases at V and 7 bases at J, with 16 bases in the middle. In germline, CDR1 is SGHNT, CDR2 YYREEE (reference sequence). This CDR3 spans 14 amino acids. The CDR3 sequence is CASSFEGELREQYF. The CDR3 DNA reads as TGTGCCAGCAGCTTTGAAGGGGAATTACGGGAGCAGTACTTC. The full variable domain, its missing parts supplied by reference TRBV5-4 and TRBJ2-7, is ETGVTQSPTHLIKTRGQQVTLRCSSQSGHNTVSWYQQALGQGPQFIFQYYREEENGRGNFPPRFSGLQFPNYSSELNVNALELDDSALYLCASSFEGELREQYFGPGTRLTVT.

The chain couples TRBV7-8 to TRBJ2-7, with 8 bases identical to TRBD1. Germline values: CDR1 SGHVS, CDR2 FQNEAQ. The J segment lost 0 bases and the V segment lost 4 bases, leaving 8 bases of the junction unmatched. This CDR3 region has 16 residues. CDR3 nucleotides: TGTGCCAGCAGCTCCGAAGGGACAGGCCGCTCCTACGAGCAGTACTTC. Amino acids: CASSSEGTGRSYEQYF.

The chain carries TRBV4-1 and TRBJ1-2; the D gene is possibly TRBD1 (5 bases). Germline V gives CDR1 MGHRA, CDR2 YSYEKL. CDR3 size: 16 residues. V was trimmed by 2 bases and J by 5 bases, leaving 18 bases between them. This chain's CDR3 is CASSQTPGTGGYGYTF. The CDR3 DNA reads TGCGCCAGCAGCCAAACACCCGGGACGGGTGGTTATGGCTACACCTTC.

The chain joins TRBV6-1 to TRBJ1-1; D gene unclear. Germline assignment: CDR1 MNHNS and CDR2 SASEGT. V gave up 7 bases and J gave up 3 bases, with 12 bases separating them. This CDR3 region has 13 residues. Here the CDR3 reads CASKIFGYTEAFF. CDR3 bases: TGTGCCAGCAAAATCTTTGGGTACACTGAAGCTTTCTTT.

This rearrangement joins TRBV7-2 to TRBJ2-7, with D uncertain. V was shortened by 3 bases and J by 0 bases, with 15 bases between the two germline ends. This CDR3 has 16 residues. CDR1 and CDR2 (germline): SGHTA, FQGNSA. CDR3 residues: CASSFLGGSSSYEQYF. DNA of the CDR3: TGTGCCAGCAGCTTTTTAGGTGGAAGCAGCTCCTACGAGCAGTACTTC.

The chain uses TRBV27 and TRBJ2-1, with 7 bases identical to TRBD1. The CDR3 contains 13 residues. Per germline, CDR1 MNHEY and CDR2 SMNVEV (reference sequence). With 6 bases clipped from V and 6 bases from J, the junction kept 5 bases outside the gene matches. In nucleotides, the CDR3 is TGTGCCAGCAGCAGGGGGTACGGCAATGAGCAGTTCTTC. Its protein is CASSRGYGNEQFF.

The chain recombines TRBV9 with TRBJ2-5, with 8 nucleotides matching TRBD2. V lost 4 bases, J lost 7 bases, and 12 bases stayed unmatched. CDR3 length: 15 residues. Germline CDR1 is SGDLS and CDR2 is YYNGEE. This CDR3 reads CASSPTGSGAGTQYF. Here the CDR3 DNA reads TGTGCCAGCAGCCCGACGGGTAGCGGGGCGGGGACCCAGTACTTC.